The 9 T cell receptor beta chains presented below share a single source sample, sequenced in a study of T cell repertoires in cytomegalovirus infection. Via MiXCR, TCRdb re-called the reads, giving one row per CDR3 protein. This sample has about 350,000 distinct CDR3 sequences, with about 35% found just once. The antigens these receptors bind are not known. The sequencing here drew on cultured PBMCs, taken from culture after CMV antigen stimulation. The receptor set was obtained from a human donor in good health (CMV status not recorded). Some clones in this sample may be carry-over from other donors' samples.

V gene TRBV4-3 combines with J gene TRBJ2-7, with 9 nucleotides matching TRBD1. CDR3 length equals 17 residues. Germline V lookup: CDR1 LGHNA, CDR2 YSLEER. J gave up 3 bases and V 3 bases, and 12 bases lay outside the gene matches. The CDR3 coding sequence is TGCGCCAGCAGCCATTCTACCCGGGACAGGGCCCTCTACGAGCAGTACTTC. Translation gives CASSHSTRDRALYEQYF.

In its sample, this clonotype was seen many times. The chain recombines TRBV7-8 with TRBJ2-5; 8 bases agree with TRBD2. This CDR3 comprises 12 residues. CDR1 and CDR2 (germline): SGHVS, FQNEAQ. V gave up 6 bases and J gave up 5 bases; unmatched junction bases: 2. In DNA, the CDR3 is TGTGCCAGCAGACGACTAGCGGAGACCCAGTACTTC. Amino acids: CASRRLAETQYF. Complete variable domain (other parts from reference TRBV7-8 and TRBJ2-5): GAGVSQSPRYKVAKRGQDVALRCDPISGHVSLFWYQQALGQGPEFLTYFQNEAQLDKSGLPSDRFFAERPEGSVSTLKIQRTQQEDSAVYLCASRRLAETQYFGPGTRLLVL.

In this sample, this clonotype turned up many times. The chain has TRBV7-2 and TRBJ2-7, with 10 bases aligning to TRBD2. J was trimmed by 4 bases and V by 2 bases; bases with no gene match: 14. The CDR3 runs 18 residues. CDR1 and CDR2 (germline): SGHTA, FQGNSA. The DNA of the CDR3 is TGTGCCAGCAGCTTAACAAAAGAACTAGCGGGAACTCTTTACGAGCAGTACTTC. Residues: CASSLTKELAGTLYEQYF.

The genes are TRBV7-2 and TRBJ2-3; TRBD2 matches at 9 bases. Germline CDR1 is SGHTA and CDR2 is FQGNSA. Trimming cost V 0 bases and J 3 bases; bases outside gene matches: 4. The CDR3 runs to 16 residues. The CDR3 nucleotides are TGTGCCAGCAGCTTAGCTGGCGGGAGGGGGACAGATACGCAGTATTTT. It is translated as CASSLAGGRGTDTQYF.

V is TRBV4-1 and J is TRBJ2-3; D unclear. The CDR3 spans 13 residues. CDR1 is MGHRA, CDR2 YSYEKL, per germline. Trimming took 1 base from V and 8 from J, leaving 10 bases between them. In DNA, the CDR3 is TGCGCCAGCAGCCAAGTGACCGTCGTTACGCAGTATTTT. Amino acid sequence: CASSQVTVVTQYF.

There are a few counts of this clonotype. J is TRBJ2-5 and V is TRBV4-3, with TRBD2 as a possible D gene (6 bases). CDR1 LGHNA and CDR2 YSLEER come from the germline V gene. The CDR3 contains 15 residues. V lost 0 bases and J 5 bases, leaving 13 bases between the germline ends. CDR3 coding DNA: TGCGCCAGCAGCCAAGACAGGGAGGTTTGGGAGACCCAGTACTTC. This sequence encodes CASSQDREVWETQYF.

J is TRBJ2-3 and V is TRBV19; 10 positions match TRBD1. V was pared by 0 bases and J by 3 bases, with 9 bases of the junction left unmatched. Germline V gene sequence: CDR1 LNHDA, CDR2 SQIVND (reference sequence). This CDR3 contains 18 residues. CDR3 loop: CASSIEGDRGQGTDTQYF. The CDR3 DNA reads TGTGCCAGTAGTATAGAGGGGGACAGGGGTCAGGGTACAGATACGCAGTATTTT.

The V and J genes are TRBV6-1 and TRBJ2-7, with a tentative D call TRBD1 (5 bases). The CDR3 contains 17 residues. CDR1 is MNHNS, CDR2 SASEGT, per germline. Trimming cost V 4 bases and J 2 bases, with 21 bases left between them. DNA of the CDR3: TGTGCCAGCAGTGTAAGGGGCAGGGTATCAATTACCTACGAGCAGTACTTC. Amino acid sequence: CASSVRGRVSITYEQYF.

The chain joins TRBV30 to TRBJ2-5, with unresolved D. V shed 2 bases and J shed 2 bases, with 9 bases lying between them. This CDR3 spans 13 amino acids. Germline assignment: CDR1 GTSNPN and CDR2 SVGIG (reference sequence). The CDR3 coding sequence is TGTGCCTGGAGTCGCGATATACAAGAGACCCAGTACTTC. Encoded protein: CAWSRDIQETQYF.